These T cell receptor beta chains were read from a single sample in a study of cytomegalovirus exposure and HLA in healthy donors. The method was immunoSEQ multiplex PCR; TCRdb's version includes in-frame clones alone and lacks a portion of them. The repertoire consists of about 180,000 clones, with roughly 75% occurring once and the leading ten covering about 1.9%. The sample taken for sequencing was PBMCs. The origin of the receptors is a woman aged 25-40 years in good health and CMV-seronegative. Both conserved end residues are part of each CDR3. The D gene is left open where the match is weak. Size tells how often a clone was seen (once, few, many) or the class of an expanded clone, and some rows leave it out.

cdr3_aa	cdr3_nt	clone_size	j_call	v_call	d_call
CASRSLSYNEQFF	TGTGCCAGTCGTTCCCTCTCCTACAATGAGCAGTTCTTC	.	TRBJ2-1	TRBV28	.
CATSRVTGYSYEQYF	TGTGCCACCAGCAGAGTGACAGGCTACTCCTACGAGCAGTACTTC	.	TRBJ2-7	TRBV15	.
CASSERGSGNTIYF	TGCGCCAGCAGTGAGAGGGGTTCTGGAAACACCATATATTTT	.	TRBJ1-3	TRBV10-1	.
CASSLGGGVGNTEAFF	TGTGCCAGCAGCTTAGGGGGGGGTGTAGGGAACACTGAAGCTTTCTTT	.	TRBJ1-1	TRBV7-6	.
CSVSFGQGAVAFF	TGCAGCGTTTCTTTTGGACAGGGGGCGGTTGCTTTCTTT	.	TRBJ1-1	TRBV29-1	TRBD1
CASSQDVLAATEYEQYF	TGCGCCAGCAGCCAAGATGTACTAGCGGCGACGGAATACGAGCAGTACTTC	.	TRBJ2-7	TRBV4-1	TRBD2
CSVDWTGVPLTTQYF	TGCAGCGTTGATTGGACAGGGGTACCCCTGACGACCCAGTACTTC	.	TRBJ2-5	TRBV29-1	TRBD1
CASSQDQGWETQYF	TGTGCCAGCAGCCAAGACCAGGGGTGGGAGACCCAGTACTTC	few	TRBJ2-5	TRBV14	.
CAWSPSVANEQFF	TGTGCCTGGAGCCCTTCGGTAGCCAATGAGCAGTTCTTC	.	TRBJ2-1	TRBV30	.
CATHYTQVNSPLHF	TGTGCCACCCATTATACCCAGGTTAATTCACCCCTCCACTTT	.	TRBJ1-6	TRBV7-9	.
CASSLGQGFGNQPQHF	TGTGCCAGCAGCTTAGGACAGGGGTTCGGCAATCAGCCCCAGCATTTT	.	TRBJ1-5	TRBV7-8	TRBD1
CASSRIIGEETQYF	TGCGCCAGCAGCCGAATTATCGGGGAGGAGACCCAGTACTTC	.	TRBJ2-5	TRBV5-1	.
CASSTVATNEKLFF	TGCGCCAGCAGCACCGTAGCAACTAATGAAAAACTGTTTTTT	.	TRBJ1-4	TRBV5-1	.
CASTAGTGGNQETQYF	TGTGCCAGCACCGCCGGAACGGGGGGGAACCAAGAGACCCAGTACTTC	.	TRBJ2-5	TRBV9	TRBD2
CASSEDYSYEQYF	TGTGCCAGCAGCGAGGACTACTCCTACGAGCAGTACTTC	.	TRBJ2-7	TRBV2	.
CASSLALVGRGYEQYF	TGCGCCAGCAGCTTGGCTTTAGTAGGCAGGGGCTACGAGCAGTACTTC	.	TRBJ2-7	TRBV5-1	.
CASSLVLADADTQYF	TGTGCCAGCAGCTTGGTCCTAGCGGATGCAGATACGCAGTATTTT	.	TRBJ2-3	TRBV5-8	TRBD2
CATSTKRGGRYEQYF	TGTGCCACCAGTACCAAGCGGGGGGGCCGGTACGAGCAGTACTTC	.	TRBJ2-7	TRBV15	TRBD2
CASSRTGPTGELFF	TGTGCCAGCTCAAGGACAGGGCCCACCGGGGAGCTGTTTTTT	.	TRBJ2-2	TRBV18	TRBD1
CASSPLAGSLTDTQYF	TGCGCCAGCAGTCCGCTAGCGGGGAGCCTCACAGATACGCAGTATTTT	.	TRBJ2-3	TRBV10-1	TRBD2
CASSQEYYYGYTF	TGCGCCAGCAGCCAAGAATACTACTATGGCTACACCTTC	.	TRBJ1-2	TRBV4-1	.
CASSSTGQGGNSPLHF	TGTGCCAGCAGCTCAACGGGACAGGGAGGGAATTCACCCCTCCACTTT	.	TRBJ1-6	TRBV7-8	TRBD1
CASSLTSGTSGGETQYF	TGTGCCAGCAGCCTCACCTCCGGGACTAGCGGGGGAGAGACCCAGTACTTC	.	TRBJ2-5	TRBV13	TRBD2
CASRAPSGGTNTGELFF	TGTGCCAGCAGGGCACCGAGCGGGGGGACGAACACCGGGGAGCTGTTTTTT	.	TRBJ2-2	TRBV2	TRBD2
CASTRQNTEAFF	TGTGCCAGTACTCGACAGAACACTGAAGCTTTCTTT	.	TRBJ1-1	TRBV6-5	.
CASSLDTNYEQYF	TGTGCCAGCAGTTTGGACACGAACTACGAGCAGTACTTC	.	TRBJ2-7	TRBV27	.
CASRRPGEPENYGYTF	TGTGCCAGCAGACGACCAGGGGAACCTGAGAACTATGGCTACACCTTC	.	TRBJ1-2	TRBV2	.
CASGIRGHTQYF	TGTGCCAGCGGAATCAGGGGACATACGCAGTATTTT	.	TRBJ2-3	TRBV6-6	.
CASSESEATEAFF	TGTGCCAGCTCGGAAAGTGAGGCGACTGAAGCTTTCTTT	.	TRBJ1-1	TRBV18	.
CASSEGAGATDTQYF	TGTGCCAGCAGTGAGGGAGCGGGGGCCACAGATACGCAGTATTTT	.	TRBJ2-3	TRBV6-4	TRBD2
CASSLVTGKNYGYTF	TGTGCCAGCAGCTTAGTAACAGGGAAGAATTATGGCTACACCTTC	.	TRBJ1-2	TRBV11-1	.
CASSDPGDLSIEQYF	TGTGCCAGCAGTGACCCAGGGGACCTCTCCATCGAGCAGTACTTC	.	TRBJ2-7	TRBV25-1	.
CSVAKTVGNTIYF	TGCAGCGTTGCGAAAACAGTTGGAAACACCATATATTTT	.	TRBJ1-3	TRBV29-1	.
CASSLISRGGTGELFF	TGTGCCAGCAGTTTAATTTCCAGGGGTGGAACCGGGGAGCTGTTTTTT	once	TRBJ2-2	TRBV27	.
CAWMLAGGAASPLHF	TGTGCCTGGATGTTAGCCGGAGGAGCGGCCTCACCCCTCCACTTT	.	TRBJ1-6	TRBV30	.
CASSLDHAGGETQYF	TGTGCCAGCAGCTTAGATCATGCCGGGGGGGAGACCCAGTACTTC	.	TRBJ2-5	TRBV11-2	TRBD2
CASSPTGVEGWYGYTF	TGTGCCAGCAGCCCGACAGGGGTCGAGGGTTGGTATGGCTACACCTTC	.	TRBJ1-2	TRBV5-6	TRBD1
CASTRTGGDSTEAFF	TGTGCCAGCACTCGGACAGGGGGCGATAGCACTGAAGCTTTCTTT	once	TRBJ1-1	TRBV7-9	TRBD1
CASSIAVDRGNQPQHF	TGTGCCAGTAGTATTGCCGTGGACAGGGGAAATCAGCCCCAGCATTTT	few	TRBJ1-5	TRBV19	TRBD1
CASIRTFTDTQYF	TGTGCCAGCATTCGGACTTTCACAGATACGCAGTATTTT	.	TRBJ2-3	TRBV7-8	.
CASTTGQGPQETQYF	TGTGCCAGTACCACGGGACAGGGGCCCCAAGAGACCCAGTACTTC	.	TRBJ2-5	TRBV19	TRBD1
CASSRTGERNSPLHF	TGTGCCAGCAGCCGGACAGGGGAAAGAAATTCACCCCTCCACTTT	.	TRBJ1-6	TRBV7-3	TRBD1
CASRYSGGSQETQYF	TGTGCCAGCAGGTATAGCGGGGGGAGCCAAGAGACCCAGTACTTC	.	TRBJ2-5	TRBV2	TRBD2
CASLSSSGTEQYF	TGTGCCAGCCTTAGTTCAAGCGGGACCGAGCAGTACTTC	.	TRBJ2-7	TRBV6-5	TRBD2